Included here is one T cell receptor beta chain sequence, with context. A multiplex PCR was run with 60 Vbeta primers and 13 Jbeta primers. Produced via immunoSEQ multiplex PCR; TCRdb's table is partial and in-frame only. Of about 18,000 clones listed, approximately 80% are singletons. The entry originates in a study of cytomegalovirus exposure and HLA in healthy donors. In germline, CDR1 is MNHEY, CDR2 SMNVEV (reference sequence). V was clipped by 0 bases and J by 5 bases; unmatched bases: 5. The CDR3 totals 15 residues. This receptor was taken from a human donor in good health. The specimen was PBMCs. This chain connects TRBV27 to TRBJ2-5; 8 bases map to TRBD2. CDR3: CASSLSPAGAETQYF. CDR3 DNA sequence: TGTGCCAGCAGTTTATCTCCAGCGGGGGCGGAGACCCAGTACTTC.